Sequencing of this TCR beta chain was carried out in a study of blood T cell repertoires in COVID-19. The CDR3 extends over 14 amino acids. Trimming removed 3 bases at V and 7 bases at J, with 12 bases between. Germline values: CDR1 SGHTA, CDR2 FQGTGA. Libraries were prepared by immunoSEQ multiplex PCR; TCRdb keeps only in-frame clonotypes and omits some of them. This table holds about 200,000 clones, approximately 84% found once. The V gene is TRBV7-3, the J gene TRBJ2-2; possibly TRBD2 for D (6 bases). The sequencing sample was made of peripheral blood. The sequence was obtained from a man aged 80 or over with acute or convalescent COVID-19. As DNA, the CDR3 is TGTGCCAGCAGCTTCGGCGGGACGGGCGGGGAGCTGTTTTTT. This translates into CASSFGGTGGELFF. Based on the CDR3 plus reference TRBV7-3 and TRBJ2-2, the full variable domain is GAGVSQTPSNKVTEKGKYVELRCDPISGHTALYWYRQSLGQGPEFLIYFQGTGAADDSGLPNDRFFAVRPEGSVSTLKIQRTERGDSAVYLCASSFGGTGGELFFGEGSRLTVL.